The rows below give T cell receptor beta chains drawn from one sample of a study of blood T cell repertoires in COVID-19. TCRdb keeps only in-frame clones here, not all; method: immunoSEQ multiplex PCR. The data hold approximately 97,000 clones, with approximately 86% observed a single time. Specimen: peripheral blood. Every receptor here comes from a man aged 45-60 years with active or convalescent COVID-19. CDR3s include the opening cysteine and the closing phenylalanine or tryptophan. Each record gives: CDR3 protein, V gene, J gene.

CASRIQNSGNTIYF,TRBV6-6,TRBJ1-3
CASSLGSDTIYF,TRBV7-2,TRBJ1-3
CASRQGDNSPLHF,TRBV5-1,TRBJ1-6
CASSVDTRDGYTF,TRBV9,TRBJ1-2
CASSQDRVKAFF,TRBV14,TRBJ1-1
CASSPYNSPLHF,TRBV11-2,TRBJ1-6
CASRRTGGTGYGYTF,TRBV6-5,TRBJ1-2
CASRSALTYSNQPQHF,TRBV28,TRBJ1-5
CASSPANEDTGELFF,TRBV18,TRBJ2-2
CASTRLAGSQDTQYF,TRBV6-5,TRBJ2-3
CASKAVGTGFFGSPLHF,TRBV4-1,TRBJ1-6
CASSQGGSYNSPLHF,TRBV3-1/TRBV3-2,TRBJ1-6
CSAVGVGGYTF,TRBV20-1,TRBJ1-2
CATSAVSGQETQYF,TRBV24-1,TRBJ2-5
CASLPGTPYGYTF,TRBV2,TRBJ1-2
CASSHPGQSNTEAFF,TRBV11-2,TRBJ1-1
CASRERGALQETQYF,TRBV28,TRBJ2-5
CASSPTNRQQAPYEQYF,TRBV11-2,TRBJ2-7
CASSPSAGSGNTIYF,TRBV28,TRBJ1-3
CASSREYTGELFF,TRBV28,TRBJ2-2
CASSLSHYGEKLFF,TRBV19,TRBJ1-4
CASSPPRGAEAFF,TRBV7-8,TRBJ1-1
CASSPSGLAGGDTQYF,TRBV4-1,TRBJ2-3
CATKRRGDQETQYF,TRBV19,TRBJ2-5
CASSEGTRHSPLHF,TRBV5-1,TRBJ1-6
CASSQGPNQPQHF,TRBV14,TRBJ1-5
CASSLGGGEGTEAFF,TRBV5-1,TRBJ1-1
CATSDPTGGPTEKLFF,TRBV24-1,TRBJ1-4
CASSEFLGGLRNTEAFF,TRBV9,TRBJ1-1
CSASGNLSVSYNEQFF,TRBV20-1,TRBJ2-1
CASGIGTGNNQPQHF,TRBV6-5,TRBJ1-5
CASSLAPGLAGGEQFF,TRBV5-1,TRBJ2-1
CASGPGSSPLHF,TRBV6-5,TRBJ1-6
CASSYSMRRGGDTQYF,TRBV6-6,TRBJ2-3
CATSTGGAGDTQYF,TRBV15,TRBJ2-3
CASSVTGSGANVLTF,TRBV5-5,TRBJ2-6
CASSEAGAGVQPQHF,TRBV2,TRBJ1-5
CASSEQINQPQHF,TRBV10-2,TRBJ1-5
CASSLPGDSSEKLFF,TRBV5-1,TRBJ1-4
CASSTRLAGGQDTQYF,TRBV5-4,TRBJ2-3
CASSQHRDRGSYEQYF,TRBV4-3,TRBJ2-7
CASRWTGTDTQYF,TRBV28,TRBJ2-3
CASSLGLAVETQYF,TRBV7-2,TRBJ2-5
CASSYYRAPNTEAFF,TRBV5-6,TRBJ1-1